This T cell receptor (beta chain) was recovered during a study of blood T cell repertoires in COVID-19. Study details: PBMCs, B-cell-depleted T cells, or T cells provided the cDNA or gDNA that made up the material.

Authors' methods: Reference gene primer amplification in the assay estimated nucleated cell counts. Sequencing was performed with immunoSEQ multiplex PCR; in TCRdb, only in-frame clones are kept and a portion is missing. The V and J calls and clone size are taken from that table; D and trimming were inferred from the DNA. The sample includes 35,000 to 45,000 clones, around 85% of them seen just once. The germline V gene encodes CDR1 SGHRS and CDR2 YFSETQ. Trimming at V came to 4 bases and at J to 4 bases, leaving 4 bases not matched to a gene. The CDR3 contains 14 residues. Sequenced material: peripheral blood. V and J are TRBV5-1 and TRBJ2-3; 9 bases are a match to TRBD2. The sequence was collected from a human donor in a cohort sampled during active COVID-19. CDR3 amino acids: CASSVGTSPDTQYF. For the CDR3, the DNA is TGCGCCAGCAGCGTCGGGACTAGCCCAGATACGCAGTATTTT.